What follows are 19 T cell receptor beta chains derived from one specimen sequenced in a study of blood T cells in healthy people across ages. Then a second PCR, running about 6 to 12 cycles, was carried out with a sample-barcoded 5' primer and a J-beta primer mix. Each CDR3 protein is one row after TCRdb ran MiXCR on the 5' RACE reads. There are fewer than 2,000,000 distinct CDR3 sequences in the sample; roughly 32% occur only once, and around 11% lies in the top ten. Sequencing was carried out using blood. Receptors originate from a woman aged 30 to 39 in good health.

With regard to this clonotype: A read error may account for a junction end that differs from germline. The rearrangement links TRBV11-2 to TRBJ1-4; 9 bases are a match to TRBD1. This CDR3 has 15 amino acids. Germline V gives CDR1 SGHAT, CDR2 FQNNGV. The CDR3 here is CASSGQGKTNEKLFF. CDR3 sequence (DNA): TGTGCCAGCAGCGGACAGGGGAAGACTAATGAGAAACTGTTTTTT.

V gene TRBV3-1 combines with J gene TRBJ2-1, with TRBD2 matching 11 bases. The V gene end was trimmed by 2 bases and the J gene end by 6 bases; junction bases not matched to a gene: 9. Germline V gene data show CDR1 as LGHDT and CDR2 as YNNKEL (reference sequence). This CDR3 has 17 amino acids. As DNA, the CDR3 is TGTGCCAGCAGCCAAACAGAACTAGCGGGAGTCGTCAATGAGCAGTTCTTC. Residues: CASSQTELAGVVNEQFF.

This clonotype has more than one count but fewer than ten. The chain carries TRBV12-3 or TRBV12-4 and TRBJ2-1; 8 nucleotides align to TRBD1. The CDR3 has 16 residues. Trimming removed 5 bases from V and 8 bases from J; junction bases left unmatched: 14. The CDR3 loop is CASSPPRTGPVDEQFF. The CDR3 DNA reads TGTGCCAGCAGTCCCCCCCGGACAGGGCCCGTGGATGAGCAGTTCTTC.

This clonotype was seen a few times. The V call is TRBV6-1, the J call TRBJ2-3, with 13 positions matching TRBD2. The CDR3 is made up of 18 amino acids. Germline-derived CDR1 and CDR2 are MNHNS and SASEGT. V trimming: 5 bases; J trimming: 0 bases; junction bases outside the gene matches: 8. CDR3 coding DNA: TGTGCCAGCAGTCCCGGACTAGCGGGGGCCTCAAGCACAGATACGCAGTATTTT. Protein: CASSPGLAGASSTDTQYF.

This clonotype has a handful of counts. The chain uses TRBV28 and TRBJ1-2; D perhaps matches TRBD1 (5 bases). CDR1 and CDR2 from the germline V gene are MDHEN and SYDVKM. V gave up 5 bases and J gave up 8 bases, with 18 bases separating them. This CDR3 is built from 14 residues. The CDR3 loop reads CASSHGGEEEGYTF. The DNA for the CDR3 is TGTGCCAGCAGTCACGGGGGGGAGGAAGAAGGCTACACCTTC.

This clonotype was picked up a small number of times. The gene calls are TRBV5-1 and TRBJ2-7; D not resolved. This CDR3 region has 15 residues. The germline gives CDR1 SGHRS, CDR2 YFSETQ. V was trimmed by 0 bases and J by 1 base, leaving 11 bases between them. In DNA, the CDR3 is TGCGCCAGCAGCTTGGGACCCTTGCTTTCCTACGAGCAGTACTTC. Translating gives CASSLGPLLSYEQYF.

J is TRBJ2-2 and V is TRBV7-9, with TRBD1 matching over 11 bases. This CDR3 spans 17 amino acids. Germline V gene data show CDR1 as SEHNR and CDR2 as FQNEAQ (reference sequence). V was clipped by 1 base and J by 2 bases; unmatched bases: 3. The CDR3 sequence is CASSLERTGGNTGELFF. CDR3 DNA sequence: TGTGCCAGCAGCTTAGAGAGGACAGGGGGCAACACCGGGGAGCTGTTTTTT. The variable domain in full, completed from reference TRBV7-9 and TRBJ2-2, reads DTGVSQNPRHKITKRGQNVTFRCDPISEHNRLYWYRQTLGQGPEFLTYFQNEAQLEKSRLLSDRFSAERPKGSFSTLEIQRTEQGDSAMYLCASSLERTGGNTGELFFGEGSRLTVL.

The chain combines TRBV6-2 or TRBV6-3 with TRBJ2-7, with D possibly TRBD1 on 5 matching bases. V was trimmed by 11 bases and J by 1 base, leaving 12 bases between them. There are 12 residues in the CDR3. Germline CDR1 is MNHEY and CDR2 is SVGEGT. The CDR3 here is CAGKGASYEQYF. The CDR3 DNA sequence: TGTGCCGGCAAAGGGGCTTCCTACGAGCAGTACTTC.

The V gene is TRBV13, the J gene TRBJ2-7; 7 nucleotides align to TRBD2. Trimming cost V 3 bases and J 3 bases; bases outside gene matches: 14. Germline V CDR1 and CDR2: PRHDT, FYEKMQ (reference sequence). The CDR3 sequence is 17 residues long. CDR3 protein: CASSFRIAGELSYEQYF. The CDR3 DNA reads TGTGCCAGCAGCTTTCGGATAGCGGGTGAACTCAGCTACGAGCAGTACTTC.

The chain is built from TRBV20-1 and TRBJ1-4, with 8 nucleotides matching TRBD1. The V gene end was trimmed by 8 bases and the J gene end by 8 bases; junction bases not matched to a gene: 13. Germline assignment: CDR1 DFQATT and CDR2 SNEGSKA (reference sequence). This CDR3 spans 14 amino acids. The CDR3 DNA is TGCAGTCCCACAGACCGGACAGGGATCGAAAAACTGTTTTTT. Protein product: CSPTDRTGIEKLFF.

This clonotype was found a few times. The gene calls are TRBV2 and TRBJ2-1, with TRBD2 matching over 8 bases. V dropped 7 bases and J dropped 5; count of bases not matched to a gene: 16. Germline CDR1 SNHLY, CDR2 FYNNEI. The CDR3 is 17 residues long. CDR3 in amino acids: CASKRGGGRKDHNEQFF. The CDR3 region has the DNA TGTGCCAGCAAACGGGGGGGCGGGAGAAAAGACCACAATGAGCAGTTCTTC.

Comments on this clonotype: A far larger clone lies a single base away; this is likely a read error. DNA of the CDR3: TGCACCAGCAGCCTGACAGGGAGCTATGGCTACACCTTC. It is translated as CTSSLTGSYGYTF. This sequence joins TRBV5-1 and TRBJ1-2, with 7 nucleotides matching TRBD1. The V gene's germline CDR1 is SGHRS and CDR2 YFSETQ. CDR3 length equals 13 residues.

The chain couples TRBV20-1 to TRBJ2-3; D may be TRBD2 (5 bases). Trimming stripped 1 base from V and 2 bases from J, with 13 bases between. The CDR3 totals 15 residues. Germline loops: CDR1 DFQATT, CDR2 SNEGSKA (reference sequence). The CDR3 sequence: CSARVGSATTDTQYF. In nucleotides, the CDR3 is TGCAGTGCTAGAGTTGGTAGCGCGACCACAGATACGCAGTATTTT.

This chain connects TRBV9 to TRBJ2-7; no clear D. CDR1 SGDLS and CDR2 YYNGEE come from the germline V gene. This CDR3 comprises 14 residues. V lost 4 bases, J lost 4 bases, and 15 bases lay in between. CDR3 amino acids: CASSPVLTTYEQYF. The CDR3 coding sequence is TGTGCCAGCAGCCCAGTGCTTACGACTTACGAGCAGTACTTC.

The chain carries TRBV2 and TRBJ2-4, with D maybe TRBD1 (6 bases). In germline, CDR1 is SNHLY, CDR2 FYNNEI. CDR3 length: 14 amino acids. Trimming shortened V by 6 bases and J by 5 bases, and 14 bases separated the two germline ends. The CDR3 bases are TGTGCCAGCAGGGTTACGCGACAGGAAAACATTCAGTACTTC. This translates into CASRVTRQENIQYF. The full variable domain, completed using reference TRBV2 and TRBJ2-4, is EPEVTQTPSHQVTQMGQEVILRCVPISNHLYFYWYRQILGQKVEFLVSFYNNEISEKSEIFDDQFSVERPDGSNFTLKIRSTKLEDSAMYFCASRVTRQENIQYFGAGTRLSVL.

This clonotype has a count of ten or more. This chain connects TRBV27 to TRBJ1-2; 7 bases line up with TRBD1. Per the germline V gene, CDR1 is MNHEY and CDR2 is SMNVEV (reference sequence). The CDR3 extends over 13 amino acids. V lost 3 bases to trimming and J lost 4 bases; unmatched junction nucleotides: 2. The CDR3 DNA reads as TGTGCCAGCAGTTTCAGGGACAGCTATGGCTACACCTTC. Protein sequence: CASSFRDSYGYTF.

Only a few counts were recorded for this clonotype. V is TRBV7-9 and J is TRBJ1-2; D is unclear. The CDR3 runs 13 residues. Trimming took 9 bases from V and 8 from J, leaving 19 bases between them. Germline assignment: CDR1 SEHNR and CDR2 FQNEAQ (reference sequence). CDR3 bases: TGTGCCAGGGAGGGATACCTACTATACGGCTACACCTTC. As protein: CAREGYLLYGYTF.

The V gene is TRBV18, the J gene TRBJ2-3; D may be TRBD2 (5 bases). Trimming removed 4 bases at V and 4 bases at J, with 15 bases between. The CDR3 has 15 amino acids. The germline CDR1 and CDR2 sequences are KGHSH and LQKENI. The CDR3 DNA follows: TGTGCCAGCTCACTGGGCCCGGGATCGTCAGATACGCAGTATTTT. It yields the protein CASSLGPGSSDTQYF.

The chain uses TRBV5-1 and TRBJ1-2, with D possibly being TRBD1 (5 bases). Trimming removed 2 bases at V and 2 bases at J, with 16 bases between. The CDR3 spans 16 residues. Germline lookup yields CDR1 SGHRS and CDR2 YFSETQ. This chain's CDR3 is CASSFNSRGLNYGYTF. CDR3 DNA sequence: TGCGCCAGCAGCTTCAACAGTCGGGGCTTGAACTATGGCTACACCTTC.